This T cell receptor (beta chain) was captured in a study of T-cell reconstitution after alpha-beta-depleted transplantation in children. Per the germline V gene, CDR1 is GTSNPN and CDR2 is SVGIG (reference sequence). V lost 2 bases and J lost 4; bases outside the gene matches: 10. This CDR3 comprises 15 residues. Points on this clonotype: Its matching antigen is unknown.

The library targeted TCRbeta and was prepared with unique molecular identifiers. TCRdb re-called the PCR reads with MiXCR, one entry per CDR3 protein. The profile shows approximately 1,000,000 distinct CDR3 sequences, 25% to 30% of them singletons. Overall study results and limits: Surviving recipient T cells and intrathymic progenitors accounted for some patients' high TCRbeta diversity at day 60. Reported findings indicate that, about two months after transplant, alpha-beta T cells came from several hundred expanded clones, which were derived from non-depleted graft cells. Counts and diversity of T cells one year after transplant came mostly from newly produced T cells.

The sample here was PBMCs, mostly from graft donor cells, taken 360 days after TCRalphabeta/CD19-depleted stem cell transplant. This receptor was obtained from a boy younger than two who had a stem cell transplant for SCID, so the T cells may come from the graft donor. The chain links TRBV30 to TRBJ2-7, with 8 positions matching TRBD1. This CDR3 is CAWSYDRTGFYEQYF. In DNA form, the CDR3 reads TGTGCCTGGAGTTACGACCGGACAGGGTTTTACGAGCAGTACTTC. Variable domain in full (rest from reference TRBV30 and TRBJ2-7): SQTIHQWPATLVQPVGSPLSLECTVEGTSNPNLYWYRQAAGRGLQLLFYSVGIGQISSEVPQNLSASRPQDRQFILSSKKLLLSDSGFYLCAWSYDRTGFYEQYFGPGTRLTVT.